The T cell receptor beta chain under discussion was sequenced for a study of molecular identifiers for immune sequencing clone quantification. As for the study in general: Split five ways in replicates, RNA from approximately 20,000 or 100,000 naive CD8 cells had four portions sequenced. Study conclusions and caveats: Whereas clones above 20 RNA copies held under 1% of naive-cell molecules, they held over 98% of effector molecules.

Researchers sorted naive CD8 T cells as cells that were CD8+CD4-CCR7+CD45RA+. A word on this clonotype: Its antigen is still unknown. Relative to the germline gene, one junction end is altered; a read error may explain this.

The CDR3 sequence is 15 residues long. Preparation methods for the bulk TCR libraries were those previously described, with listed TCR primers. TCRdb called the PCR reads again in MiXCR, with one record for every CDR3 protein. In the table there are approximately 550,000 distinct CDR3 sequences, roughly 23% of which are singletons. This sequence originates from a human donor in good health. Some libraries in this study had Jurkat cell RNA spiked in. Sample: naive CD8+ T cells from blood, with Jurkat cell RNA spiked in. Subset defined: FACS-sorted CD8+CD4-CCR7+CD45RA+ naive T cells. The V call is TRBV5-3, the J call TRBJ1-5, with D uncertain. TRBV5-3 is sorted into the ORF group, with uncertain function. The CDR3 is CASSLLVLGNQPQHF. The CDR3 nucleotides are TGTGCCAGCAGCTTGTTGGTGTTGGGCAATCAGCCCCAGCATTTT.